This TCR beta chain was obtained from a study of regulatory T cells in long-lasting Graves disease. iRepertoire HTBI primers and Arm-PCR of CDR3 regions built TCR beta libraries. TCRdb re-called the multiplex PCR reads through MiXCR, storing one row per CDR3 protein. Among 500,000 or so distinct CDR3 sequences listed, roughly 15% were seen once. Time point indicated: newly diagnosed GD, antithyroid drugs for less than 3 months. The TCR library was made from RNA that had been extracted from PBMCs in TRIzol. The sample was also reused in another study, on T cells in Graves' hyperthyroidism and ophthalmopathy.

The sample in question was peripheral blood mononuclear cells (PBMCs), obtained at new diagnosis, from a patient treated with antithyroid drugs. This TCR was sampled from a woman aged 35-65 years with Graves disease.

Here the CDR3 DNA reads TGTGCCAGCTGCAGGCGGGGGTCTAGCACAGATACGCAGTATTTT. Residues: CASCRRGSSTDTQYF. V and J are TRBV10-3 and TRBJ2-3; 7 bases line up with TRBD2. There are 15 residues in the CDR3. Trimming cost V 10 bases and J 0 bases; bases outside gene matches: 10. The germline V gene encodes CDR1 ENHRY and CDR2 SYGVKD.